This record looks at one T cell receptor beta chain sequence and its context. The antigen remains undetermined. The V end lost 3 bases, the J end lost 1 base, and 16 bases lay between the germline ends. This CDR3 is 17 amino acids long. Germline assignment: CDR1 MGHRA and CDR2 YSYEKL. Clones were read by immunoSEQ multiplex PCR, and TCRdb kept only the in-frame ones, dropping some. The sample shows 55,000 to 75,000 clones, about 90% of them seen only once. This entry belongs to a study of neoadjuvant anti-PD-1 for oral cavity cancer. Across the whole study: Around day 43, patients without progression received a fourth nivolumab dose before surgery.

Time point reported: after neoadjuvant nivolumab, at surgical resection. Points from the study as a whole: Post-nivolumab, blood T cell clonality was significantly elevated in non-responders.

The material sequenced was PBMCs, taken after nivolumab (anti-PD-1) treatment. This receptor was identified in a person aged 40-85 years with oral cavity squamous cell carcinoma. The chain uses TRBV4-1 and TRBJ2-4; possible D gene TRBD1, 7 bases. The CDR3: CASSQGRTGFAKNIQYF. In nucleotides, the CDR3 is TGCGCCAGCAGCCAGGGGAGGACAGGTTTCGCCAAAAACATTCAGTACTTC.